This T cell receptor (beta chain) is drawn from a study of PD-1 blockade in mismatch repair-deficient tumors. Looking at the study overall: Patients had approximately 11 mismatch repair-deficient cancer types and were previously treated and progressing.

This CDR3 has 14 amino acids. V was clipped by 5 bases and J by 8 bases; unmatched bases: 9. The V gene's germline CDR1 is SEHNR and CDR2 FQNEAQ (reference sequence). A word on this clone: Its matching antigen is unknown.

All patients were mismatch repair deficient, assessed by either PCR or immunohistochemistry. Some clones are missing from TCRdb's copy, which holds only in-frame ones; the method was immunoSEQ multiplex PCR. Of about 19,000 clones in the sample, roughly 82% were seen once. Overall study findings and caveats: After pembrolizumab, tumor-resident clones rose rapidly, then generally contracted before radiologic responses.

Source: PBMCs, taken 52 weeks after starting pembrolizumab. This TCR was sampled from an adult with mismatch repair-deficient cancer. The rearrangement links TRBV7-9 to TRBJ1-2; 9 bases align to TRBD1. The CDR3 DNA reads as TGTGCCAGCAGCGCCGGGACAGGGCGGATCGGCTACACCTTC. It encodes CASSAGTGRIGYTF.